Below, 10 T cell receptor beta chains from the same sample are listed, as sequenced in a study of technical replicates of blood from a handful of donors. Some clones are missing from TCRdb's copy, which holds only in-frame ones; the method was immunoSEQ multiplex PCR. This table has roughly 68,000 clones, around nine tenths appearing once. The sequenced material came from PBMCs. The receptors here all came from a human donor in good health. Some clones in this sample may be carry-over from other donors' samples.

This chain joins TRBV19 and TRBJ1-1; D is possibly TRBD1 (6 bases). The CDR3 sequence is 14 residues long. Germline V gene sequence: CDR1 LNHDA, CDR2 SQIVND (reference sequence). V shed 6 bases and J shed 0 bases, with 11 bases lying between them. The CDR3 DNA follows: TGTGCCAGTAGCTTGGGACATATGAACACTGAAGCTTTCTTT. Protein sequence: CASSLGHMNTEAFF.

The chain is built from TRBV19 and TRBJ2-7; the D gene is possibly TRBD1 (6 bases). This CDR3 is 14 amino acids long. Germline assignment: CDR1 LNHDA and CDR2 SQIVND (reference sequence). The V end lost 5 bases, the J end lost 5 bases, and 16 bases lay between the germline ends. As DNA, the CDR3 is TGTGCCAGTAGTCCCACGCGTACAGGGAACGAGCAGTACTTC. The encoded protein is CASSPTRTGNEQYF. The whole variable domain, remainder taken from reference TRBV19 and TRBJ2-7, is DGGITQSPKYLFRKEGQNVTLSCEQNLNHDAMYWYRQDPGQGLRLIYYSQIVNDFQKGDIAEGYSVSREKKESFPLTVTSAQKNPTAFYLCASSPTRTGNEQYFGPGTRLTVT.

The chain recombines TRBV7-2 with TRBJ1-4; tentatively, D is TRBD1 (5 bases). Germline CDR1 SGHTA, CDR2 FQGNSA. Trimming took 2 bases from V and 16 from J, leaving 17 bases between them. The CDR3 runs to 13 residues. The CDR3 DNA follows: TGTGCCAGCAGCTTAAGTTCGGCAGGGAGGCAGTTTTTT. It translates to CASSLSSAGRQFF.

The chain links TRBV7-2 to TRBJ2-7, with D possibly being TRBD2 (7 bases). The ends were cut back, 4 bases at V and 5 bases at J, with 15 bases in the middle. Germline CDR1 reads SGHTA; CDR2 reads FQGNSA. The CDR3 contains 14 residues. DNA for the CDR3: TGTGCCAGCAGCTCAAGCGGGACAATGAACGAGCAGTACTTC. Its protein product is CASSSSGTMNEQYF.

This chain connects TRBV7-2 to TRBJ2-6, with a tentative D call TRBD1 (6 bases). Trimming pared 1 base from V and 4 bases from J, leaving 11 bases between. The CDR3 is made up of 16 amino acids. Per germline, CDR1 SGHTA and CDR2 FQGNSA. CDR3 bases: TGTGCCAGCAGCTTAGGTGCAGGGGCCGGGGCCAACGTCCTGACTTTC. Translated: CASSLGAGAGANVLTF.

CDR3 protein: CASSLEGLPAQYF. The CDR3 nucleotides read TGCGCCAGCAGCTTAGAGGGACTCCCGGCGCAGTATTTT. The chain has TRBV5-1 and TRBJ2-3; D possibly corresponds to TRBD2 (6 bases). CDR1 is SGHRS and CDR2 is YFSETQ in the germline V gene. The V gene lost 2 bases and the J gene lost 10 bases, with 14 bases spanning the gap. This CDR3 contains 13 residues.

This rearrangement joins TRBV20-1 to TRBJ2-7, with D possibly being TRBD2 (5 bases). V was cut by 6 bases and J by 4 bases, with 10 bases left in between. CDR1 is DFQATT, CDR2 SNEGSKA, per germline (reference sequence). The CDR3 runs 11 residues. In DNA form, the CDR3 reads TGCAGTGCCACGCGAGGGTACGAGCAGTACTTC. This codes for CSATRGYEQYF.

The V call is TRBV7-3, the J call TRBJ2-3; D unclear. The CDR3 consists of 14 residues. Germline loops: CDR1 SGHTA, CDR2 FQGTGA. V was cut by 1 base and J by 2 bases, with 7 bases left in between. CDR3 in amino acids: CASSLIDFTDTQYF. CDR3 DNA sequence: TGTGCCAGCAGCTTAATCGACTTCACAGATACGCAGTATTTT.

The J gene is TRBJ1-2, the V gene TRBV10-3; 8 bases fit TRBD1. The junction had 3 bases not matched to a gene; V was cut back by 8 bases and J by 4 bases. The CDR3 runs to 12 residues. Germline V CDR1 and CDR2: ENHRY, SYGVKD. DNA for the CDR3: TGTGCCATCGCAGGGGGCGGCTATGGCTACACCTTC. Translated: CAIAGGGYGYTF.

The J gene is TRBJ1-1, the V gene TRBV13; 9 bases map to TRBD1. Germline V gene data show CDR1 as PRHDT and CDR2 as FYEKMQ (reference sequence). The CDR3 contains 19 residues. With 0 bases clipped from V and 1 base from J, the junction kept 12 bases outside the gene matches. The CDR3 DNA reads TGTGCCAGCAGCTTAGGCGGGGTGGACAGGGGACGACCGAACACTGAAGCTTTCTTT. This gives the protein CASSLGGVDRGRPNTEAFF.